Below are 21 T cell receptor beta chains sequenced from a single sample in a study of blood T cells in healthy people across ages. Using a J-beta primer mix together with a sample-barcoded 5' primer, a second PCR was run for roughly 7 to 11 cycles. MiXCR, run by TCRdb on the 5' RACE reads, gives a single entry per CDR3 protein. The sample includes approximately 1,000,000 distinct CDR3 sequences, 35% to 50% seen only once; the top ten take about 19%. Material: blood. These receptors came from a woman aged 55-69 years in good health.

This chain connects TRBV4-1 to TRBJ2-6; D may be TRBD1 (6 bases). The CDR3 length is 17 residues. Germline loops: CDR1 MGHRA, CDR2 YSYEKL. Trimming shortened V by 4 bases and J by 0 bases, and 13 bases separated the two germline ends. CDR3 loop: CASSPTGSYSGANVLTF. The CDR3 region has the DNA TGCGCCAGCAGCCCAACAGGGTCATACTCTGGGGCCAACGTCCTGACTTTC.

The rearrangement links TRBV2 to TRBJ2-1; D is possibly TRBD1 or TRBD2 (5 bases each). The CDR3 runs 12 residues. CDR1 SNHLY and CDR2 FYNNEI come from the germline V gene. Trimming pared 7 bases from V and 5 bases from J, leaving 9 bases between. In nucleotides, the CDR3 is TGTGCCAGCATAGGGACGGACAATGAGCAGTTCTTC. Its translation is CASIGTDNEQFF.

This clonotype was recorded a few times. CDR3 DNA: TGCAGTGCTAGTTTGCCTAGCGGCAATCAGGATACGCAGTATTTT. Translated, it gives CSASLPSGNQDTQYF. V and J are TRBV20-1 and TRBJ2-3; 7 nucleotides match TRBD2. This CDR3 region has 15 residues. Germline V gene sequence: CDR1 DFQATT, CDR2 SNEGSKA (reference sequence). V shed 3 bases, J shed 6 bases, and the junction held 12 bases outside the gene matches.

The sample holds a few counts of this clonotype. This chain joins TRBV12-3 or TRBV12-4 and TRBJ2-1; 9 bases map to TRBD2. V was clipped by 7 bases and J by 10 bases; unmatched bases: 11. The CDR3 runs 14 residues. The CDR3 region has the DNA TGTGCCAGCAATCTCGGCGGGAGGGCCAGAGAGCAGTTCTTC. Translation: CASNLGGRAREQFF.

This clonotype was counted ten times or more. The V gene is TRBV7-2, the J gene TRBJ2-5; D call uncertain. V was clipped by 2 bases and J by 1 base, with 5 bases between them. CDR3 size: 13 residues. Germline CDR1 reads SGHTA; CDR2 reads FQGNSA. The CDR3 sequence: CASSLPIQETQYF. CDR3 bases: TGTGCCAGCAGCTTACCTATCCAAGAGACCCAGTACTTC.

The rearrangement joins TRBV5-1 to TRBJ2-1, with TRBD2 matching 9 bases. The trim removed 4 bases at V and 6 bases at J, leaving 2 bases unmatched. This CDR3 region has 13 residues. Germline CDR1 and CDR2: SGHRS and YFSETQ. CDR3 residues: CASSNSGSNEQFF. The DNA for the CDR3 is TGCGCCAGCAGCAATAGCGGGAGCAATGAGCAGTTCTTC.

This clonotype has only a few counts. A much larger clone sits a single nucleotide away, making a read error possible. J is TRBJ2-5 and V is TRBV29-1; D is perhaps TRBD2 (6 bases). This CDR3 contains 11 residues. V lost 7 bases and J 4 bases, leaving 10 bases between the germline ends. The germline V gene encodes CDR1 SQVTM and CDR2 ANQGSEA. The CDR3: CSGMEGETQYF. The CDR3 bases are TGCAGCGGAATGGAGGGAGAGACCCAGTACTTC.

The DNA for the CDR3 is TGTGCCACGGGGACAGGGGGCCTGGCGAACACTGAAGCTTTCTTT. This translates into CATGTGGLANTEAFF. The chain carries TRBV10-3 and TRBJ1-1; 12 positions match TRBD1. Trimming removed 10 bases from V and 1 base from J; junction bases left unmatched: 7. CDR1 and CDR2 from the germline V gene are ENHRY and SYGVKD. CDR3 length: 15 amino acids.

The chain carries TRBV7-8 and TRBJ2-7, with D unclear. The CDR3 runs 15 residues. The germline V gene encodes CDR1 SGHVS and CDR2 FQNEAQ. Between the trimmed V and J ends, which lost 5 bases and 3 bases, there was a span of 17 bases. CDR3 in amino acids: CASSPRRVSLYEQYF. CDR3 DNA: TGTGCCAGCAGCCCCCGAAGGGTCTCCCTCTACGAGCAGTACTTC.

The chain is built from TRBV5-1 and TRBJ2-1; D is ambiguous. V was pared by 0 bases and J by 15 bases, with 19 bases between. CDR1 is SGHRS, CDR2 YFSETQ, per germline. The CDR3 is 14 residues long. CDR3 loop: CASSLATGQPRRFF. CDR3 nucleotide sequence: TGCGCCAGCAGCTTGGCCACGGGCCAACCTCGGCGGTTCTTC.

This clonotype was recorded a few times. This chain uses TRBV3-1 with TRBJ2-4; D is unresolved. Trimming removed 5 bases from V and 0 bases from J, with 5 bases in between. The CDR3 totals 13 residues. Germline V lookup: CDR1 LGHDT, CDR2 YNNKEL (reference sequence). The CDR3 here is CASSRTAKNIQYF. CDR3 coding DNA: TGTGCCAGCAGCAGGACAGCCAAAAACATTCAGTACTTC.

This clonotype showed up just a few times. The gene calls are TRBV20-1 and TRBJ1-5, with D hard to call. The germline CDR1 and CDR2 sequences are DFQATT and SNEGSKA (reference sequence). V was shortened by 0 bases and J by 6 bases, with 9 bases between the two germline ends. The CDR3 length is 13 residues. This chain's CDR3 is CSARDGTVQPQHF. CDR3 coding DNA: TGCAGTGCTAGAGATGGAACAGTTCAGCCCCAGCATTTT.

The chain combines TRBV3-1 with TRBJ1-1, with TRBD1 as a possible D gene (6 bases). Germline loops: CDR1 LGHDT, CDR2 YNNKEL (reference sequence). V dropped 0 bases and J dropped 7 bases, with 15 bases sitting between them. The length of the CDR3 is 15 residues. The chain's CDR3 is CASSQDGWRGGEAFF. CDR3 DNA sequence: TGTGCCAGCAGCCAAGATGGGTGGAGGGGGGGTGAAGCTTTCTTT.

This clonotype has a single count. This chain's CDR3 is CSASAPPSSGFYEQYF. DNA for the CDR3: TGCAGTGCTAGTGCCCCACCGTCTAGCGGGTTCTACGAGCAGTACTTC. The V call is TRBV20-1, the J call TRBJ2-7; TRBD2 aligns across 8 bases. With 3 bases clipped from V and 3 bases from J, the junction kept 13 bases outside the gene matches. This CDR3 has 16 amino acids. Germline lookup yields CDR1 DFQATT and CDR2 SNEGSKA (reference sequence).

The rearrangement joins TRBV15 to TRBJ2-1; TRBD2 aligns across 11 bases. V dropped 9 bases and J dropped 6; count of bases not matched to a gene: 7. This CDR3 is built from 14 residues. Germline values: CDR1 LNHNV, CDR2 YYDKDF (reference sequence). The CDR3 here is CATRPSGRFNEQFF. The CDR3 region has the DNA TGTGCCACTCGTCCTAGCGGGAGGTTCAATGAGCAGTTCTTC.

The V gene is TRBV29-1, the J gene TRBJ2-2, with D unresolved. The V and J ends lost 4 bases and 0 bases respectively, with 9 bases between them. The CDR3 loop spans 14 amino acids. Germline lookup yields CDR1 SQVTM and CDR2 ANQGSEA. DNA for the CDR3: TGCAGCGTTGGAGCGCGTACGAACACCGGGGAGCTGTTTTTT. It yields the protein CSVGARTNTGELFF.

The chain recombines TRBV21-1 with TRBJ2-4; the table names TRBD1, a call not compared with the DNA. TRBV21-1 constitutes a pseudogene. The CDR3 loop spans 12 amino acids. For the CDR3, the DNA is TGTGCCAGCAGCATTCAGGGACAGGAGCAGTACTTC. It is translated as CASSIQGQEQYF.

The chain combines TRBV5-6 with TRBJ2-7; D is undetermined. CDR1 is SGHDT and CDR2 is YYEEEE in the germline V gene. V shed 3 bases and J shed 0 bases, with 16 bases lying between them. This CDR3 has 16 residues. The DNA for the CDR3 is TGTGCCAGCAGCTCATCGTCAGTGCCTAACTCCTACGAGCAGTACTTC. It encodes CASSSSSVPNSYEQYF.

The chain employs TRBV4-1 and TRBJ2-5, with 7 positions matching TRBD2. CDR1 is MGHRA and CDR2 is YSYEKL in the germline V gene. There are 14 residues in the CDR3. V lost 1 base to trimming and J lost 7 bases; unmatched junction nucleotides: 6. In DNA, the CDR3 is TGCGCCAGCAGCCAAGTGGTGGGAGGGCGGACCCAGTACTTC. This encodes CASSQVVGGRTQYF.

This clonotype turned up a few times. V usage is TRBV4-2 and J usage is TRBJ1-5; D is ambiguous. CDR3 length equals 14 residues. Trimming took 0 bases from V and 6 from J, leaving 9 bases between them. Germline lookup yields CDR1 LGHNA and CDR2 YNFKEQ. The CDR3 is CASSQEGFPQPQHF. CDR3 in DNA: TGTGCCAGCAGCCAAGAGGGGTTTCCTCAGCCCCAGCATTTT.

In DNA, the CDR3 is TGCGCCAGCAGCTTTGGGGGAGGGGTCGCAGATACGCAGTATTTT. This gives the protein CASSFGGGVADTQYF. This chain uses TRBV5-1 with TRBJ2-3, with 7 bases identical to TRBD2. Germline loops: CDR1 SGHRS, CDR2 YFSETQ. CDR3 length: 15 amino acids. With V trimmed by 2 bases and J by 4 bases, 7 bases remained unmatched.